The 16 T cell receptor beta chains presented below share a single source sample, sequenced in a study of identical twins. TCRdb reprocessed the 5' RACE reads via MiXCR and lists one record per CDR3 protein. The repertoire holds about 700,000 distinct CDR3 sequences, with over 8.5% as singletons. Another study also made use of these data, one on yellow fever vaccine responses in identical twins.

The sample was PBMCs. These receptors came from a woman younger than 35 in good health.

The CDR3 nucleotides are TGTGCCAGCCAGACAGTCGGTGAAAAACTGTTTTTT. As protein: CASQTVGEKLFF. This sequence joins TRBV12-3 or TRBV12-4 and TRBJ1-4, with D maybe TRBD1 (5 bases). The V gene lost 8 bases and the J gene lost 7 bases, with 11 bases spanning the gap. The CDR3 extends over 12 amino acids.

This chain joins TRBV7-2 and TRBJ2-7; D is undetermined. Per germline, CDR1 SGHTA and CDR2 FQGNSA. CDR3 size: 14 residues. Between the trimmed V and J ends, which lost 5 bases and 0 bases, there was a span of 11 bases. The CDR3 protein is CASSPAGRSYEQYF. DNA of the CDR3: TGTGCCAGCAGCCCCGCTGGCCGCTCCTACGAGCAGTACTTC. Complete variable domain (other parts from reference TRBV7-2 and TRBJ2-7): GAGVSQSPSNKVTEKGKDVELRCDPISGHTALYWYRQSLGQGLEFLIYFQGNSAPDKSGLPSDRFSAERTGGSVSTLTIQRTQQEDSAVYLCASSPAGRSYEQYFGPGTRLTVT.

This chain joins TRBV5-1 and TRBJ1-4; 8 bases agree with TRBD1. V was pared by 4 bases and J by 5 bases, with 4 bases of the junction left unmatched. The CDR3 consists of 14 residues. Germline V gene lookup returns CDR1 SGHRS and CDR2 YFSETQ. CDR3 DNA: TGCGCCAGCAGCCCAGGGGACAGGAATGAAAAACTGTTTTTT. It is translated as CASSPGDRNEKLFF.

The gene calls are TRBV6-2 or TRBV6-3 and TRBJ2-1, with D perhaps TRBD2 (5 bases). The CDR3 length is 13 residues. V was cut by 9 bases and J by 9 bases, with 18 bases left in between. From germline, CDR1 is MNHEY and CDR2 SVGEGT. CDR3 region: CASRKGAGVEQFF. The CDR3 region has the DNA TGTGCCAGTCGGAAAGGAGCCGGGGTTGAGCAGTTCTTC.

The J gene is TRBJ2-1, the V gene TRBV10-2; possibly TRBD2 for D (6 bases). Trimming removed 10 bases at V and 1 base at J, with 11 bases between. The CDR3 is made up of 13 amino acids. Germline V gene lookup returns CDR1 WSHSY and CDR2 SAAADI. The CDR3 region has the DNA TGCGCCACCCTTAGCGGATCCTACAATGAGCAGTTCTTC. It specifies CATLSGSYNEQFF.

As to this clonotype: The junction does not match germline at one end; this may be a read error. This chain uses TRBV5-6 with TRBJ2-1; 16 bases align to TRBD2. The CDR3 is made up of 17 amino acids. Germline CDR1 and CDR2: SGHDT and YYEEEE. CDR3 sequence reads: CASGLGLAGGAYNEQFF. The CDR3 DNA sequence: TGTGCCAGCGGCTTGGGACTAGCGGGAGGGGCCTACAATGAGCAGTTCTTC.

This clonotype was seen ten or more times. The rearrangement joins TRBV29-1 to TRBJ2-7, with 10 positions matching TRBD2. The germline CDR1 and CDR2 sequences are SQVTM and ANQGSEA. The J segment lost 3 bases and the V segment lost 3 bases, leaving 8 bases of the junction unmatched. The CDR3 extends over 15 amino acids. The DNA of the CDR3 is TGCAGCGTTGACCTCAGTAGCGGGGGGTTCTACGAGCAGTACTTC. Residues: CSVDLSSGGFYEQYF.

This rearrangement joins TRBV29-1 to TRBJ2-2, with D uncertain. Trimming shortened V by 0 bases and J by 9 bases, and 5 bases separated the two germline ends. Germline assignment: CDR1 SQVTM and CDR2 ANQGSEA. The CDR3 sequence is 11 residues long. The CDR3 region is CSVEEGWELFF. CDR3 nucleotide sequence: TGCAGCGTTGAAGAAGGTTGGGAGCTGTTTTTT.

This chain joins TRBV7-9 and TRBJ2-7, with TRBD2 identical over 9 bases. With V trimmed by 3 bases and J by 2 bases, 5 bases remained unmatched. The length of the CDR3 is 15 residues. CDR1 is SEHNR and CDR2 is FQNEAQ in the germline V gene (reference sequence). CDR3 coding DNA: TGTGCCAGCAGCTTGGGCGGGGGGGCCACCTACGAGCAGTACTTC. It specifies CASSLGGGATYEQYF.

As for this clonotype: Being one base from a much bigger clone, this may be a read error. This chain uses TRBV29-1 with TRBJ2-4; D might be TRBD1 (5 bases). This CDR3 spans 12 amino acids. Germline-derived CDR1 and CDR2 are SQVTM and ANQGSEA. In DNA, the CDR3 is TGCAGCGTTTCGACAGCTGGAAACATTCGGTACTTC. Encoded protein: CSVSTAGNIRYF.

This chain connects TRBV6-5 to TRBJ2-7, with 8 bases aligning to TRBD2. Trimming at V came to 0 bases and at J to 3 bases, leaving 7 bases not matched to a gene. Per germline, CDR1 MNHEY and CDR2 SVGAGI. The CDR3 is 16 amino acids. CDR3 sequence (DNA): TGTGCCAGCAGTTACTCAAGTAGCGGGATATTCTACGAGCAGTACTTC. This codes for CASSYSSSGIFYEQYF.

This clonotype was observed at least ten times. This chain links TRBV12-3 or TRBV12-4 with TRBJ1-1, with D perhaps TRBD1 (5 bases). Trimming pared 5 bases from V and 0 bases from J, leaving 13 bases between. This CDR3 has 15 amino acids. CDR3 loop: CASSARGLMNTEAFF. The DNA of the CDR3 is TGTGCCAGCAGTGCCCGGGGACTAATGAACACTGAAGCTTTCTTT.

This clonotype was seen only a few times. The CDR3 loop is CASQGSDYTGELFF. CDR3 sequence (DNA): TGCGCCAGCCAGGGGTCCGATTACACCGGGGAGCTGTTTTTT. The chain uses TRBV5-1 and TRBJ2-2, with D possibly being TRBD1 (6 bases). CDR1 and CDR2 (germline): SGHRS, YFSETQ. The length of the CDR3 is 14 residues. The V gene lost 7 bases and the J gene lost 3 bases, with 13 bases spanning the gap.

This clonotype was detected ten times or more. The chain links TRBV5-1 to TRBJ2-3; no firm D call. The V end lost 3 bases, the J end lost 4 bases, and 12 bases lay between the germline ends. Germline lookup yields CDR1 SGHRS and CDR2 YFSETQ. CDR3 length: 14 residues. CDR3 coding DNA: TGCGCCAGCAGCTCAGGCCCTAGGTCAGATACGCAGTATTTT. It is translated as CASSSGPRSDTQYF.

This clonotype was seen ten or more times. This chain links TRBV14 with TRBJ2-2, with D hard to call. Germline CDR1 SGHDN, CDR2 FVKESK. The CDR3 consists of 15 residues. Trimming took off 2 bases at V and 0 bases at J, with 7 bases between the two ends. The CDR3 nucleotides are TGTGCCAGCAGCCAAAGGCTCACGAACACCGGGGAGCTGTTTTTT. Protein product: CASSQRLTNTGELFF. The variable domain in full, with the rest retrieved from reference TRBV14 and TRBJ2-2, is EAGVTQFPSHSVIEKGQTVTLRCDPISGHDNLYWYRRVMGKEIKFLLHFVKESKQDESGMPNNRFLAERTGGTYSTLKVQPAELEDSGVYFCASSQRLTNTGELFFGEGSRLTVL.

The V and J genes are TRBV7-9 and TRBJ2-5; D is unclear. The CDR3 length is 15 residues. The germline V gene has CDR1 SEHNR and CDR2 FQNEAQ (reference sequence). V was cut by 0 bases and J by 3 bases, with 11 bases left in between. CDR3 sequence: CASSLAANGKETQYF. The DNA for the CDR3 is TGTGCCAGCAGCTTAGCCGCCAACGGCAAAGAGACCCAGTACTTC. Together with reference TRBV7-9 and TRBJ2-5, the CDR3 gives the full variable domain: DTGVSQNPRHKITKRGQNVTFRCDPISEHNRLYWYRQTLGQGPEFLTYFQNEAQLEKSRLLSDRFSAERPKGSFSTLEIQRTEQGDSAMYLCASSLAANGKETQYFGPGTRLLVL.